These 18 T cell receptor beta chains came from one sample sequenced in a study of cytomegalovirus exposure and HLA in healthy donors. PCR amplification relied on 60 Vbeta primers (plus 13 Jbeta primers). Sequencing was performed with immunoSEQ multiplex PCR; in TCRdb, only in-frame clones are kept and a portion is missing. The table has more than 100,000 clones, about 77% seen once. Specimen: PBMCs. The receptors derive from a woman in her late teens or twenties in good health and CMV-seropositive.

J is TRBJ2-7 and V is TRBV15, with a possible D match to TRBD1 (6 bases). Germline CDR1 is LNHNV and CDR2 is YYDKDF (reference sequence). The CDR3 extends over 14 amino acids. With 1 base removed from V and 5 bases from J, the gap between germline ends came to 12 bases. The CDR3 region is CATSRVGGFDEQYF. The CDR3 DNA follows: TGTGCCACCAGCAGAGTTGGGGGCTTCGACGAGCAGTACTTC.

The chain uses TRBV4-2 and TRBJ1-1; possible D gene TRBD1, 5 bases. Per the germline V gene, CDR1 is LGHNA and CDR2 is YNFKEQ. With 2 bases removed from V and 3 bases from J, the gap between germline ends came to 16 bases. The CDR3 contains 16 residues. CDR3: CASSQHINTGYTEAFF. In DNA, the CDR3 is TGTGCCAGCAGCCAACATATAAATACAGGATACACTGAAGCTTTCTTT.

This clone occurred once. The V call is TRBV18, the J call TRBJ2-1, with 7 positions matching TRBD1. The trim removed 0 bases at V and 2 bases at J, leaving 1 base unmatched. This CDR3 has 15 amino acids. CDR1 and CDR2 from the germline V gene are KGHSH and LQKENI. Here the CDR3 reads CASSPPTGPYNEQFF. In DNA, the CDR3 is TGTGCCAGCTCACCACCGACAGGGCCCTACAATGAGCAGTTCTTC.

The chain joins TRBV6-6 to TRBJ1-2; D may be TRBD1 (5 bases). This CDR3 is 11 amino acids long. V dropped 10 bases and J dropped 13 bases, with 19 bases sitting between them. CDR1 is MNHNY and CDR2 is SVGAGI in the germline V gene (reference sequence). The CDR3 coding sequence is TGTGCCACGTTTACGCAGGACACCTCCACCTTC. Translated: CATFTQDTSTF.

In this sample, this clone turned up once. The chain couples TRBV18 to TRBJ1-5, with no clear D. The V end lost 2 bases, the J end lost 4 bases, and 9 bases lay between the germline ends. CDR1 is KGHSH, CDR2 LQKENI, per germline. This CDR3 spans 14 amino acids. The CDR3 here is CASSPAGNNQPQHF. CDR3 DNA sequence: TGTGCCAGCTCACCAGCGGGGAATAATCAGCCCCAGCATTTT. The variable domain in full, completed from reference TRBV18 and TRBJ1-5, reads NAGVMQNPRHLVRRRGQEARLRCSPMKGHSHVYWYRQLPEEGLKFMVYLQKENIIDESGMPKERFSAEFPKEGPSILRIQQVVRGDSAAYFCASSPAGNNQPQHFGDGTRLSIL.

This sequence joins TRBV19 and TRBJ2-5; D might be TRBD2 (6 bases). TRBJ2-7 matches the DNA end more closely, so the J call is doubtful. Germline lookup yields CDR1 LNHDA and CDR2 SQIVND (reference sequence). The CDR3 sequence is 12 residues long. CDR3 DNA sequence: TGTGCCAGTAGCGGGGGTGGAGGCGAGCAGTACTTC. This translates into CASSGGGGEQYF.

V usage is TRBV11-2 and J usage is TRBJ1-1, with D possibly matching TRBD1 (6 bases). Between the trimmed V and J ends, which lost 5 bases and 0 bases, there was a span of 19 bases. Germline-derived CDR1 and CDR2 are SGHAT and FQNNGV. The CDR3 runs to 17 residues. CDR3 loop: CASSPFLDSLMNTEAFF. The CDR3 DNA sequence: TGTGCCAGCAGCCCTTTCTTGGACAGCCTCATGAACACTGAAGCTTTCTTT.

The CDR3 bases are TGTGCCAGCAGTCGCTCGGGACTAGCGGGAGACGAGCAGTTCTTC. Residues: CASSRSGLAGDEQFF. The gene calls are TRBV7-2 and TRBJ2-1; 14 bases fit TRBD2. The CDR3 totals 15 residues. Germline loops: CDR1 SGHTA, CDR2 FQGNSA. V lost 6 bases, J lost 10 bases, and 8 bases stayed unmatched.

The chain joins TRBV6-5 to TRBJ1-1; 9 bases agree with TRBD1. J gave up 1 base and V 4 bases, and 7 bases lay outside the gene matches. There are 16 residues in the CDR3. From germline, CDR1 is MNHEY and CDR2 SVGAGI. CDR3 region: CASSFTGGSGNTEAFF. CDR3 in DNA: TGTGCCAGCAGTTTTACAGGGGGCTCGGGGAACACTGAAGCTTTCTTT.

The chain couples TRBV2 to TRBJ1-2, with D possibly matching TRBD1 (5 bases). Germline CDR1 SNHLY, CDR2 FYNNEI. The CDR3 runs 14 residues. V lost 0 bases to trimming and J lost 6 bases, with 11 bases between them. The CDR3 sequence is CASSEASRAHGYTF. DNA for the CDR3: TGTGCCAGCAGTGAAGCGTCCAGGGCGCATGGCTACACCTTC. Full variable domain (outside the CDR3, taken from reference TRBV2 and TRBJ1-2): EPEVTQTPSHQVTQMGQEVILRCVPISNHLYFYWYRQILGQKVEFLVSFYNNEISEKSEIFDDQFSVERPDGSNFTLKIRSTKLEDSAMYFCASSEASRAHGYTFGSGTRLTVV.

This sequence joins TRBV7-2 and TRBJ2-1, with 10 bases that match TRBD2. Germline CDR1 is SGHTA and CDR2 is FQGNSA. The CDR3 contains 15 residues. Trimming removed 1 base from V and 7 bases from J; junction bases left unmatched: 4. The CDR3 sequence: CASSLGPSGGNEQFF. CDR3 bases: TGTGCCAGCAGCTTAGGCCCTAGCGGGGGTAATGAGCAGTTCTTC.

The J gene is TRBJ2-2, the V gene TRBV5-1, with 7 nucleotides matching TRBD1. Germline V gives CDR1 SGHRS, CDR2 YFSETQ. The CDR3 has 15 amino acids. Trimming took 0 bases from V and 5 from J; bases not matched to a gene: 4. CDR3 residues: CASSLEGAPTGELFF. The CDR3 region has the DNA TGCGCCAGCAGCTTGGAGGGGGCGCCGACCGGGGAGCTGTTTTTT.

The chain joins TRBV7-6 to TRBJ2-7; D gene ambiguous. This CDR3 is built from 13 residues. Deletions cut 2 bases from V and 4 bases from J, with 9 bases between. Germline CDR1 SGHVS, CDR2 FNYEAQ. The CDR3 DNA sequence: TGTGCCAGCAGCTTAAGAGGTCAATACGAGCAGTACTTC. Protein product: CASSLRGQYEQYF.

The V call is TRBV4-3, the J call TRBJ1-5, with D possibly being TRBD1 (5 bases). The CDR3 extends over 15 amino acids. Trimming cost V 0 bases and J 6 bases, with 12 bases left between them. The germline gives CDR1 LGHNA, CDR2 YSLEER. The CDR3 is CASSQEGLGGQPQHF. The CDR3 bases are TGCGCCAGCAGCCAAGAGGGCCTGGGGGGTCAGCCCCAGCATTTT.

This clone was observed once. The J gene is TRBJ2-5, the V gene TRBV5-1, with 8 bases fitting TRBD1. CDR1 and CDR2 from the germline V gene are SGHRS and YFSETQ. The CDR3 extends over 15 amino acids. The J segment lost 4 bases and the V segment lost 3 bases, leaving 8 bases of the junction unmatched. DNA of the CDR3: TGCGCCAGCAGCTCCGGGACAGGCATGGCAGAGACCCAGTACTTC. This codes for CASSSGTGMAETQYF.

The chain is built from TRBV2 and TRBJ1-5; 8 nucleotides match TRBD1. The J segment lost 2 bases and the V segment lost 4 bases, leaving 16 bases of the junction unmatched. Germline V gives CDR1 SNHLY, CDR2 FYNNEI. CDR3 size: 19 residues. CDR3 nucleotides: TGTGCCAGCAGTGTAAGAGGGTCCACAGGGGGTCGGGGCAATCAGCCCCAGCATTTT. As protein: CASSVRGSTGGRGNQPQHF.

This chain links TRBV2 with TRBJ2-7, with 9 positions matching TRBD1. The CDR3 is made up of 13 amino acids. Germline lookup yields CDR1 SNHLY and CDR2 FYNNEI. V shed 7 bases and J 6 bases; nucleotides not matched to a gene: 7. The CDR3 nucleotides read TGTGCCAGCATCCCCCGGGACAGGGCCGAGCAGTACTTC. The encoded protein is CASIPRDRAEQYF.

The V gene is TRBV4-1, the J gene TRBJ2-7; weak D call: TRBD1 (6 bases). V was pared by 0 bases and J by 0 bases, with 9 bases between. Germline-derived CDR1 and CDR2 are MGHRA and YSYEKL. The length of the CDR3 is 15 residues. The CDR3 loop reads CASSQDRDTSYEQYF. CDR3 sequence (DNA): TGCGCCAGCAGCCAAGATCGGGACACCTCCTACGAGCAGTACTTC.